This entry concerns a single TCR beta chain. The specificity of this receptor is unknown. No much larger clonotype is one base removed from it; base qualities were not supplied. Enrolling through a virtual design, the prospective study's participants ranged in age from about 18 to 89 years and lived across some 23 United States geographic areas. In the prospective study, cohorts were assigned on the basis of participant-reported clinical history obtained from a screening survey and a study questionnaire. Recovered participants in ImmuneRACE Cohort 3 were defined as having two consecutive negative NP/OP PCR tests, clearance from a healthcare professional, or resolution of symptoms. In the prospective study, whole blood, serum and a nasopharyngeal or oropharyngeal swab were collected from each participant by mobile phlebotomists. Participants in the prospective study had the option to provide additional blood draws and questionnaires over a roughly two-month period. Before DNA extraction, blood samples from the prospective study were shipped at room temperature or frozen.

TCRbeta CDR3 regions were amplified from genomic DNA by means of the immunoSEQ Assay, a bias-controlled multiplex PCR. Per the source publication's procedure: The number of nucleated cells in each sample was estimated by amplification of reference gene primers within the assay. To quantify the absolute abundance of each unique TCRbeta CDR3 rearrangement, sequence reads were collapsed and filtered. For each sample, productive Simpson clonality was calculated as the square root of Simpson's diversity index across productive rearrangements. TCRdb holds this immuneACCESS table with in-frame rearrangements only. Some clones are missing; in checked studies, unresolved V genes explain under half, and the rest has no known cause. The V and J calls and the clone size are those of that table, but D and trimming were determined from the DNA. The table for this sample lists approximately 380,000 clones; roughly 91% of them were counted only once. In total, the top ten clones hold about 1.1% of the sample.

The record originates from a study of blood T cell repertoires in COVID-19 (dated by TCRdb to 2020 to 2022). Some background on the complete study: The collaborator samples originated in the United States, Italy and Spain and spanned the acute and convalescent phases of COVID-19. The material from the prospective study consisted of cDNA or gDNA derived from T cells, B-cell-depleted T cells, or PBMCs. The dataset comprised deeply sampled blood TCRbeta repertoires from subjects exposed to, actively infected with, or recovered from COVID-19. The repertoires were released in a freely available public database meant as a resource for research on the immune response to SARS-CoV-2. The samples were drawn from the first 160 participants of the ongoing ImmuneRACE study and from 1,254 subjects provided by 6 global collaborators. A de-identified subject ID, COVID-19 status, age in years and sex were almost always included in the sample metadata. Where HLA class I and class II types were available, the types were taken from metadata supplied by the sample provider, not from assay-based typing. The paper's findings and limits, for the study overall: Clinical and demographic metadata were provided uncurated, with the amount varying by source and participant.

The CDR3, cysteine through phenylalanine, is 17 amino acids long. Just CDR3 DNA is preserved here, 51 bases in frame from base 1. The junction carries 17 bases between V and J, which are trimmed by 0 bases and 7 bases respectively. CDR1 and CDR2 (SGHNT, YYREEE) derive from the germline V gene (reference sequence). The specimen sequenced was PBMCs or T cells enriched from blood (not recorded which). The sequence joins TRBV5-4 to TRBJ1-6, and the D gene may be TRBD1, 5 bases matching. This sequence originates from a woman younger than 30 who had recovered from COVID-19. Here is the DNA: TGTGCCAGCAGCTTGGCTGAGTTATCAGGGAGGAATTCACCCCTCCACTTT. Its amino acids are CASSLAELSGRNSPLHF.